Only a few counts were recorded for the clone carrying this T cell receptor (beta chain). Sequenced by immunoSEQ multiplex PCR; TCRdb stores in-frame clones only, minus some. The sample comprises some 2,000 clones, approximately 25% of which are singletons, and 14% rests with the top ten. The CDR3 has 14 residues. V lost 5 bases, J lost 8 bases, and 15 bases lay in between. Germline V gene sequence: CDR1 MNHGY, CDR2 SAAAGT. The data originate from a study of T cells in localized non-small cell lung cancer. The rearrangement uses TRBV6-8 and TRBJ1-4, with D possibly being TRBD1 (5 bases). This clonotype was sampled from a female donor over 55 with stage I lung adenocarcinoma. The specimen was normal lung tissue next to the tumor, collected before any cancer treatment. CDR3 region: CASSPGTLGEKLFF. In DNA form, the CDR3 reads TGTGCCAGCAGTCCCGGGACCCTAGGGGAAAAACTGTTTTTT.